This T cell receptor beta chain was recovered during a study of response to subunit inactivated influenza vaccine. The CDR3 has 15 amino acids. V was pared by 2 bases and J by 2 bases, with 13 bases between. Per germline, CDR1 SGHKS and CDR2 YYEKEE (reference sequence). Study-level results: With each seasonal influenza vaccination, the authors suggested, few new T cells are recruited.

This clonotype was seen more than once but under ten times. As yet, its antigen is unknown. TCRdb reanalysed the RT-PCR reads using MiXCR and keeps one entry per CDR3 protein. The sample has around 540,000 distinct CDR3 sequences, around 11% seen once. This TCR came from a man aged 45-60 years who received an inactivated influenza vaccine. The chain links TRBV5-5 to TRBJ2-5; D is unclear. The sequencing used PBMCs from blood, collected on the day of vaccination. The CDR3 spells CASSFRRVGQETQYF. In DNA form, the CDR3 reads TGTGCCAGCAGCTTCCGCCGGGTAGGACAAGAGACCCAGTACTTC.